The following is a T cell receptor (beta chain) sequence with its context. The target antigen is unknown. Germline V gene sequence: CDR1 SGHTA, CDR2 FQGNSA. The ends lost 4 bases at V and 3 bases at J; junction bases unmatched: 7. CDR3 length equals 15 residues. This sample is drawn from a study of blood T cells in healthy people across ages. Study-wide results and caveats: In the absence of known donor CMV status, changes in expanded clonotypes were possibly confounded.

A second roughly 7 to 12 cycle PCR used barcoded and J-beta primers. One entry per CDR3 protein, called by TCRdb with MiXCR from the 5' RACE reads. This sample has 950,000 to 1,200,000 distinct CDR3 sequences, with roughly two fifths found just once. Sequencing was done on a sample of blood. This chain links TRBV7-2 with TRBJ1-1; 8 bases match TRBD1. The receptor was derived from a man younger than 35 in good health. The CDR3 DNA reads as TGTGCCAGCAGCTCCCGACAGGGGACATACACTGAAGCTTTCTTT. As protein: CASSSRQGTYTEAFF.